This T cell receptor beta chain appears in the sequencing data of a study of Graves' ophthalmopathy and Graves' hyperthyroidism. Being free of ophthalmopathy for 18 months of follow-up defined stable hyperthyroidism. The CDR3 runs 14 residues. V shed 1 base and J shed 4 bases, with 10 bases lying between them. This clonotype showed up just a few times. The antigen is unknown. Study results and caveats: Blood also held most thyroid clonotypes expanded above 0.001 frequency.

Amplified TCR beta CDR3 regions were obtained using RNA transcripts as template. The authors performed first-round RT-PCR with HTBI primers and then a second-round multiplex PCR. TCRdb re-analysed the multiplex PCR reads in MiXCR, keeping a single row per CDR3 protein. The profile covers 620,000 or so distinct CDR3 sequences, with approximately 21% appearing a single time and roughly 6.9% taken by the ten largest. The V call is TRBV12-3 or TRBV12-4, the J call TRBJ2-5; possibly TRBD2 for D (5 bases). Material: peripheral blood. This sequence originates from a woman aged 18 to 35 with stable Graves' hyperthyroidism. Some clones in this sample may be carry-over from other donors' samples. This CDR3 is CASSLVEGRETQYF. The CDR3 bases are TGTGCCAGCAGTTTAGTAGAGGGCCGAGAGACCCAGTACTTC.